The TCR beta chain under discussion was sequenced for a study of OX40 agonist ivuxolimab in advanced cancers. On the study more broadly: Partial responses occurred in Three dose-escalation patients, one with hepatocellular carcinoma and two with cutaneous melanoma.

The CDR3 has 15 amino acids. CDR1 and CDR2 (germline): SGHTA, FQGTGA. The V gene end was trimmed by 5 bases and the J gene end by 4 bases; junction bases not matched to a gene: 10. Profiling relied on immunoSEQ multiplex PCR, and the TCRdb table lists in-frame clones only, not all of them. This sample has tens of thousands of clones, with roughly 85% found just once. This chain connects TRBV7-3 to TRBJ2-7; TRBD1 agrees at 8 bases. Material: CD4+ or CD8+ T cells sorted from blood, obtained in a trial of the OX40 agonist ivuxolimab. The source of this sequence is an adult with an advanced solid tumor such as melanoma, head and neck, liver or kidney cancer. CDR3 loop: CASSRQAGGRYEQYF. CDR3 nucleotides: TGTGCCAGCAGCCGTCAGGCAGGGGGCCGATACGAGCAGTACTTC.